This record concerns one TCR beta chain sequence. Antigen unknown. The data were obtained in a study of cytomegalovirus exposure and HLA in healthy donors. About the study: Early released data had tens of millions of unique TCRs, all coming from HLA-typed donors.

Trimming cost V 10 bases and J 4 bases; bases outside gene matches: 9. Germline values: CDR1 MNHEY, CDR2 SVGAGI. The CDR3 length is 15 residues. Study results and limitations: A later analysis reportedly found fewer N-insertions in an Asian-associated ancestry cluster than the approximately 670-donor mean. The authors listed 150 or so TCR beta chains as cytomegalovirus-associated.

PCR amplification relied on 60 Vbeta primers (plus 13 Jbeta primers). The table came from immunoSEQ multiplex PCR; TCRdb's copy has only in-frame clones and leaves some out. The sample includes about 150,000 clones, 82% seen only once; the top ten take approximately 6.3%. This clonotype was obtained from a woman in her 50s in good health and CMV-seropositive. Sequencing was done on a sample of PBMCs. The chain combines TRBV6-5 with TRBJ2-3, with 12 bases aligning to TRBD2. CDR3 DNA sequence: TGTGCCACCTCTAGCGGGGGGGCCGGGGCAGATACGCAGTATTTT. Amino acids: CATSSGGAGADTQYF.